One and the same sample provided the 27 T cell receptor beta chains below, sequenced in a study of T cell responses to AZD1222 COVID-19 vaccine. Assay: immunoSEQ multiplex PCR; the TCRdb copy retains only in-frame clones and omits some. The data show fewer than 200,000 clones, roughly 91% seen once. Sequencing used peripheral blood, obtained 28 days after the second AZD1222 dose. These receptor sequences come from an adult who received the AZD1222 COVID-19 vaccine.

V usage is TRBV19 and J usage is TRBJ2-3; either TRBD1 or TRBD2 may fit D (5 bases each). Germline values: CDR1 LNHDA, CDR2 SQIVND (reference sequence). Between the trimmed V and J ends, which lost 2 bases and 3 bases, there was a span of 6 bases. The CDR3 length is 13 residues. The CDR3 protein is CASSIWGTDTQYF. In nucleotides, the CDR3 is TGTGCCAGTAGTATATGGGGGACAGATACGCAGTATTTT.

V and J are TRBV30 and TRBJ1-5; D is possibly TRBD1 (5 bases). V shed 3 bases and J shed 4 bases, with 16 bases lying between them. This CDR3 is built from 15 residues. The V gene's germline CDR1 is GTSNPN and CDR2 SVGIG (reference sequence). The CDR3 region is CAWSEAGQLNQPQHF. CDR3 sequence (DNA): TGTGCCTGGAGCGAGGCAGGACAATTAAATCAGCCCCAGCATTTT.

The chain is built from TRBV23-1 and TRBJ2-3, with 10 bases matching TRBD2. TRBV23-1 is marked as an open reading frame, function uncertain. CDR3 length: 19 amino acids. Trimming at V came to 0 bases and at J to 4 bases, leaving 13 bases not matched to a gene. The CDR3: CASSQSLTSGPKGADTQYF. The CDR3 nucleotides read TGCGCCAGCAGTCAATCGTTGACTAGCGGGCCTAAGGGAGCAGATACGCAGTATTTT.

This clone was recorded a few times. The chain is built from TRBV19 and TRBJ2-7; 9 bases map to TRBD1. CDR1 is LNHDA and CDR2 is SQIVND in the germline V gene (reference sequence). CDR3 size: 16 residues. V was clipped by 9 bases and J by 3 bases; unmatched bases: 15. This CDR3 is CASQALWGQGDYEQYF. The CDR3 DNA sequence: TGTGCCAGCCAGGCACTTTGGGGACAGGGAGACTACGAGCAGTACTTC.

The rearrangement joins TRBV7-2 to TRBJ2-7; TRBD2 agrees at 13 bases. The CDR3 extends over 16 amino acids. Germline trimming cut 1 base from V and 2 bases from J; bases unmatched to any gene: 2. Per the germline V gene, CDR1 is SGHTA and CDR2 is FQGNSA. The CDR3 nucleotides are TGTGCCAGCAGCTTAGAGGGGACTAGCGGGACCTACGAGCAGTACTTC. Its protein is CASSLEGTSGTYEQYF.

V usage is TRBV13 and J usage is TRBJ2-3; no clear D. The germline V and J ends were trimmed by 5 bases and 2 bases, with 11 bases remaining between them. From germline, CDR1 is PRHDT and CDR2 FYEKMQ (reference sequence). This CDR3 comprises 14 residues. The CDR3 region is CASSLIRTTDTQYF. Here the CDR3 DNA reads TGTGCCAGCAGCCTCATCAGGACCACAGATACGCAGTATTTT.

This chain uses TRBV7-3 with TRBJ2-5; D may match TRBD1 or TRBD2 (5 bases each). The CDR3 has 13 residues. The V end lost 2 bases, the J end lost 5 bases, and 9 bases lay between the germline ends. The germline CDR1 and CDR2 sequences are SGHTA and FQGTGA. CDR3 amino acids: CASSLLGTETQYF. CDR3 DNA: TGTGCCAGCAGCTTATTAGGGACGGAGACCCAGTACTTC.

The sample holds a few counts of this clone. The J gene is TRBJ1-2, the V gene TRBV6-4, with TRBD1 as a possible D gene (5 bases). V lost 0 bases, J lost 2 bases, and 7 bases lay in between. The germline V gene has CDR1 MRHNA and CDR2 SNTAGT. The CDR3 consists of 14 residues. The CDR3 DNA reads TGTGCCAGCAGTGACTCGACAGCGAACTATGGCTACACCTTC. It specifies CASSDSTANYGYTF.

CDR3 sequence reads: CASSLERAATGEQFF. The CDR3 coding sequence is TGCGCCAGCAGCTTGGAGAGGGCGGCTACTGGGGAGCAGTTCTTC. The chain is built from TRBV5-1 and TRBJ2-1, with D perhaps TRBD2 (5 bases). Trimming took off 0 bases at V and 10 bases at J, with 17 bases between the two ends. Germline V gives CDR1 SGHRS, CDR2 YFSETQ. CDR3 length equals 15 residues.

The chain is built from TRBV19 and TRBJ1-1; 7 bases are a match to TRBD1. With V trimmed by 4 bases and J by 1 base, 6 bases remained unmatched. The CDR3 has 15 residues. CDR1 LNHDA and CDR2 SQIVND come from the germline V gene (reference sequence). Here the CDR3 DNA reads TGTGCCAGTAGTACCCGACAGGGCGGGAACACTGAAGCTTTCTTT. Amino acid sequence: CASSTRQGGNTEAFF.

The chain carries TRBV7-2 and TRBJ2-1, with D possibly being TRBD2 (6 bases). CDR3 size: 17 residues. Germline CDR1 and CDR2: SGHTA and FQGNSA. Trimming took off 1 base at V and 4 bases at J, with 17 bases between the two ends. The CDR3 loop reads CASSLVDRDLGYNEQFF. The CDR3 nucleotides are TGTGCCAGCAGCTTAGTAGATAGGGACTTAGGATACAATGAGCAGTTCTTC.

V usage is TRBV28 and J usage is TRBJ2-5, with D uncertain. With 8 bases removed from V and 4 bases from J, the gap between germline ends came to 2 bases. The CDR3 contains 9 residues. Germline lookup yields CDR1 MDHEN and CDR2 SYDVKM. CDR3 region: CASVETQYF. In DNA form, the CDR3 reads TGTGCCAGCGTAGAGACCCAGTACTTC.

This chain links TRBV10-2 with TRBJ2-3; D is unclear. V was trimmed by 6 bases and J by 0 bases, leaving 7 bases between them. Germline CDR1 WSHSY, CDR2 SAAADI. The CDR3 runs to 13 residues. Here the CDR3 DNA reads TGCGCCAGCAGGATCTCTAGCACAGATACGCAGTATTTT. Translating it yields CASRISSTDTQYF.

Comment on this clone: The junction differs from germline at one of its ends, possibly a read error. The chain has TRBV3-1 (or the pseudogene TRBV3-2) and TRBJ2-1; no definite D call. CDR3 length: 11 residues. CDR1 is LGHDT, CDR2 YNNKEL, per germline (reference sequence). CDR3 sequence (DNA): TGTGCCAGCAGCCAAGGGCCCCACCTCATCTTC. It encodes CASSQGPHLIF.

The rearrangement uses TRBV7-9 and TRBJ2-3; D is perhaps TRBD2 (6 bases). With 4 bases removed from V and 0 bases from J, the gap between germline ends came to 11 bases. This CDR3 is 15 amino acids long. Germline-derived CDR1 and CDR2 are SEHNR and FQNEAQ (reference sequence). The CDR3 protein is CASSYWGTSTDTQYF. The DNA for the CDR3 is TGTGCCAGCAGCTACTGGGGGACTAGCACAGATACGCAGTATTTT.

The V call is TRBV5-1, the J call TRBJ2-1; 8 bases fit TRBD2. V gave up 0 bases and J gave up 10 bases; unmatched junction bases: 6. The CDR3 spans 14 residues. Germline loops: CDR1 SGHRS, CDR2 YFSETQ. CDR3 DNA: TGCGCCAGCAGCTTGGATCCCGGGAGGGGGGAGCAGTTCTTC. Amino acid sequence: CASSLDPGRGEQFF.

The chain uses TRBV3-1 (or the pseudogene TRBV3-2) and TRBJ2-2; TRBD2 aligns across 12 bases. Germline V CDR1 and CDR2: LGHDT, YNNKEL (reference sequence). The CDR3 has 16 amino acids. The ends lost 3 bases at V and 2 bases at J; junction bases unmatched: 1. Here the CDR3 DNA reads TGTGCCAGCAGCCAGACTAGCGGGAGAAACACCGGGGAGCTGTTTTTT. It specifies CASSQTSGRNTGELFF.

V and J are TRBV5-8 and TRBJ2-1; D may be TRBD1 (7 bases). The CDR3 sequence is 14 residues long. The germline V gene has CDR1 SGHTS and CDR2 YDEGEE. V was cut by 4 bases and J by 3 bases, with 11 bases left in between. CDR3 bases: TGTGCCAGCAGCGCGGGACAGATCTACAATGAGCAGTTCTTC. Translated, it gives CASSAGQIYNEQFF.

This chain joins TRBV11-3 and TRBJ2-1; D is possibly TRBD1 (5 bases). With 5 bases removed from V and 2 bases from J, the gap between germline ends came to 13 bases. The V gene's germline CDR1 is SGHNT and CDR2 YENEEA. This CDR3 is built from 15 residues. CDR3 bases: TGTGCCAGCAGCCCCAGACAGTCTCCCTACAATGAGCAGTTCTTC. This codes for CASSPRQSPYNEQFF.

This rearrangement joins TRBV9 to TRBJ2-7; D could derive from TRBD1 or TRBD2 (5 bases each). This CDR3 comprises 14 residues. The V and J ends lost 0 bases and 2 bases respectively, with 9 bases between them. Germline CDR1 reads SGDLS; CDR2 reads YYNGEE. The CDR3 loop is CASSVGQTTYEQYF. CDR3 coding DNA: TGTGCCAGCAGCGTAGGACAGACTACCTACGAGCAGTACTTC.

The chain links TRBV19 to TRBJ2-1; TRBD1 matches at 7 bases. After removal of 4 bases from V and 0 bases from J, the junction contained 3 bases not matched to a gene. There are 15 residues in the CDR3. CDR1 is LNHDA, CDR2 SQIVND, per germline (reference sequence). The CDR3 protein is CASSTGQSSYNEQFF. The CDR3, as DNA: TGTGCCAGTAGTACGGGACAGAGCTCCTACAATGAGCAGTTCTTC.

The chain links TRBV11-3 to TRBJ2-7, with TRBD1 identical over 8 bases. Germline lookup yields CDR1 SGHNT and CDR2 YENEEA. The CDR3 has 13 amino acids. Trimming at V came to 1 base and at J to 6 bases, leaving 2 bases not matched to a gene. The CDR3 sequence: CASSLGTGGEQYF. Written as DNA, the CDR3 is TGTGCCAGCAGCTTAGGCACAGGGGGCGAGCAGTACTTC. The entire variable domain, with the rest obtained from reference TRBV11-3 and TRBJ2-7, is as follows: EAGVVQSPRYKIIEKKQPVAFWCNPISGHNTLYWYLQNLGQGPELLIRYENEEAVDDSQLPKDRFSAERLKGVDSTLKIQPAELGDSAVYLCASSLGTGGEQYFGPGTRLTVT.

The rearrangement links TRBV13 to TRBJ2-7; TRBD2 is a possible D gene (5 bases). The CDR3 has 15 amino acids. V lost 3 bases and J lost 2, with 14 bases in between. The V gene's germline CDR1 is PRHDT and CDR2 FYEKMQ (reference sequence). CDR3 in amino acids: CASSLVMDGAYEQYF. In nucleotides, the CDR3 is TGTGCCAGCAGCTTGGTGATGGACGGGGCCTACGAGCAGTACTTC.

V is TRBV5-5 and J is TRBJ1-6; 12 bases fit TRBD1. CDR3 length: 18 residues. V trimming: 4 bases; J trimming: 8 bases; junction bases outside the gene matches: 13. Looked up from germline, CDR1 is SGHKS and CDR2 is YYEKEE (reference sequence). The CDR3: CASSPRGTGGQADSPLHF. CDR3 sequence (DNA): TGTGCCAGCAGCCCGCGCGGGACAGGGGGCCAAGCTGATTCACCCCTCCACTTT.

The rearrangement joins TRBV4-3 to TRBJ2-7; 7 bases line up with TRBD1. Germline V CDR1 and CDR2: LGHNA, YSLEER. There are 14 residues in the CDR3. After removal of 4 bases from V and 2 bases from J, the junction contained 5 bases not matched to a gene. CDR3 protein: CASSPRQGPYEQYF. The CDR3 DNA follows: TGCGCCAGCAGCCCTAGACAGGGTCCCTACGAGCAGTACTTC.

The chain recombines TRBV12-3 or TRBV12-4 with TRBJ2-1; D is perhaps TRBD1 (5 bases). V gave up 5 bases and J gave up 10 bases, with 12 bases separating them. The CDR3 contains 12 residues. CDR3 in amino acids: CASSPDNGEQFF. The CDR3 DNA reads as TGTGCCAGCAGTCCGGACAACGGGGAGCAGTTCTTC.

CDR3 sequence reads: CASSKRPGAGVVEQYF. The CDR3 DNA follows: TGTGCCAGCAGCAAACGCCCGGGGGCGGGAGTCGTCGAGCAGTACTTC. This rearrangement joins TRBV21-1 to TRBJ2-7; the table's D call TRBD2 went unverified against the DNA. TRBV21-1 is a recognized pseudogene. The CDR3 extends over 16 amino acids.